This T cell receptor beta chain was obtained from a study of blood T cells in healthy people across ages. About this clonotype: Its target is unknown.

The study's findings and limits: Roughly linear declines in TCR beta diversity per million T cells occurred with age.

PCR was performed a second time for about 7 to 12 cycles using a sample-barcoded 5' primer and a J-beta primer mix. Each cDNA molecule carried a tag from a template-switch adaptor that contained 12 random nucleotides. Per sample, CDR3-containing paired-end reads numbered at least 2.5 million. TCRdb reprocessed the 5' RACE reads with MiXCR, giving one entry per CDR3 protein. The data hold about 580,000 distinct CDR3 sequences, with under 55% observed a single time. This CDR3 region has 16 residues. After removal of 3 bases from V and 0 bases from J, the junction contained 3 bases not matched to a gene. Germline values: CDR1 MNHEY, CDR2 SVGAGI.

The chain joins TRBV6-5 to TRBJ2-1, with TRBD2 identical over 9 bases. The sequenced sample was blood. The TCR comes from an elderly man in good health. The CDR3 sequence is CASSYFSGSSYNEQFF. The CDR3 nucleotides read TGTGCCAGCAGTTATTTTAGCGGGAGCTCCTACAATGAGCAGTTCTTC.